Shown below are 8 T cell receptor beta chains from a single sample sequenced in a study of cytomegalovirus exposure and HLA in healthy donors. The PCR made use of 60 Vbeta and 13 Jbeta primers. Libraries were prepared by immunoSEQ multiplex PCR; TCRdb keeps only in-frame clonotypes and omits some of them. The sample shows about 82,000 clones, around 70% of them seen only once. Sequencing was carried out using PBMCs. These TCRs come from a man aged 40-50 years in good health and CMV-seropositive.

This chain joins TRBV9 and TRBJ2-1; no clear D gene. V was clipped by 0 bases and J by 2 bases, with 6 bases between them. Germline CDR1 reads SGDLS; CDR2 reads YYNGEE. This CDR3 region has 14 residues. The CDR3 sequence: CASSVDNTYNEQFF. The CDR3 coding sequence is TGTGCCAGCAGCGTAGATAACACCTACAATGAGCAGTTCTTC.

The chain uses TRBV7-8 and TRBJ2-3; tentatively, D is TRBD1 (6 bases). CDR3 size: 14 residues. The germline V and J ends were trimmed by 7 bases and 0 bases, with 11 bases remaining between them. CDR1 is SGHVS, CDR2 FQNEAQ, per germline. The DNA of the CDR3 is TGTGCCAGCAATTTGGGGGCTAGCACAGATACGCAGTATTTT. It translates to CASNLGASTDTQYF.

This chain connects TRBV7-9 to TRBJ2-1; TRBD2 matches at 10 bases. CDR1 and CDR2 (germline): SEHNR, FQNEAQ (reference sequence). The CDR3 runs to 15 residues. The junction had 8 bases not matched to a gene; V was cut back by 5 bases and J by 7 bases. The chain's CDR3 is CASSLGLAEGNEQFF. In nucleotides, the CDR3 is TGTGCCAGCAGCCTAGGACTAGCGGAGGGGAATGAGCAGTTCTTC.

CDR3 coding DNA: TGTGCCAGCAGCTTGTCCCGGGACAGGGCCTACGAGCAGTACTTC. This sequence encodes CASSLSRDRAYEQYF. This sequence joins TRBV5-6 and TRBJ2-7, with TRBD1 matching over 9 bases. Germline CDR1 SGHDT, CDR2 YYEEEE. This CDR3 has 15 residues. After removal of 1 base from V and 2 bases from J, the junction contained 4 bases not matched to a gene.

In its sample, this clone was seen a few times. The chain combines TRBV4-2 with TRBJ2-7, with TRBD2 identical over 11 bases. Germline CDR1 is LGHNA and CDR2 is YNFKEQ. The CDR3 totals 15 residues. The V and J ends lost 7 bases and 1 base, in that order; junction bases with no gene match: 6. CDR3 in DNA: TGTGCCAGCACCGTGGGGACTAGCGGATCCTACGAGCAGTACTTC. The encoded protein is CASTVGTSGSYEQYF.

The chain recombines TRBV25-1 with TRBJ2-2; 7 positions agree with TRBD2. Germline CDR1 is MGHDK and CDR2 is SYGVNS. V lost 2 bases to trimming and J lost 4 bases; unmatched junction nucleotides: 1. CDR3 length: 14 residues. The CDR3 loop is CASSEAGVTGELFF. The CDR3 coding sequence is TGTGCCAGCAGTGAAGCGGGAGTCACCGGGGAGCTGTTTTTT. Full variable domain (missing parts from reference TRBV25-1 and TRBJ2-2): EADIYQTPRYLVIGTGKKITLECSQTMGHDKMYWYQQDPGMELHLIHYSYGVNSTEKGDLSSESTVSRIRTEHFPLTLESARPSHTSQYLCASSEAGVTGELFFGEGSRLTVL.

This clone came up a few times. The gene calls are TRBV15 and TRBJ2-1; 7 bases map to TRBD1. The germline CDR1 and CDR2 sequences are LNHNV and YYDKDF (reference sequence). This CDR3 spans 14 amino acids. V shed 0 bases, J shed 4 bases, and the junction held 0 bases outside the gene matches. CDR3 coding DNA: TGTGCCACCAGCAGAGAGGACAGGTACAATGAGCAGTTCTTC. It codes for CATSREDRYNEQFF.

This clone turned up a few times. This sequence joins TRBV14 and TRBJ2-1; 11 bases are a match to TRBD2. From germline, CDR1 is SGHDN and CDR2 FVKESK. This CDR3 has 16 amino acids. Trimming removed 4 bases from V and 5 bases from J; junction bases left unmatched: 7. Written as DNA, the CDR3 is TGTGCCAGCAGCCCTCTAGGGACTAGCGGACACAATGAGCAGTTCTTC. This encodes CASSPLGTSGHNEQFF. The whole variable domain, remainder taken from reference TRBV14 and TRBJ2-1, is EAGVTQFPSHSVIEKGQTVTLRCDPISGHDNLYWYRRVMGKEIKFLLHFVKESKQDESGMPNNRFLAERTGGTYSTLKVQPAELEDSGVYFCASSPLGTSGHNEQFFGPGTRLTVL.